This TCR beta chain came from a study of cytomegalovirus exposure and HLA in healthy donors. Study in general: A previous analysis identified approximately 110 million unique TCR beta sequences derived from 180 million or so T cells. General study results and limits: In a later analysis, productive TCRs from donors in an Asian-associated ancestry cluster reportedly carried fewer N-insertions than the cohort mean. TCR beta V- and J-gene trimming, according to a later analysis, was linked to a missense DCLRE1C variant. TCR beta chains numbering more than 150 were designated cytomegalovirus-associated.

Use of 60 Vbeta and 13 Jbeta primers characterized the PCR. Clones were read by immunoSEQ multiplex PCR, and TCRdb kept only the in-frame ones, dropping some. Of roughly 130,000 clones listed, approximately 8.8% are singletons. Germline values: CDR1 MNHEY, CDR2 SVGAGI. V dropped 5 bases and J dropped 5 bases, with 12 bases sitting between them. The CDR3 length is 13 residues. The table lists this clone with a few counts. Its matching antigen is unknown. The clonotype comes from a man in his forties in good health and CMV-seronegative. Material for sequencing was PBMCs. The rearrangement uses TRBV6-5 and TRBJ2-5, with D possibly matching TRBD1 (6 bases). The CDR3 region has the DNA TGTGCCAGCAGTAGCCAGGGGACGGAGACCCAGTACTTC. As protein: CASSSQGTETQYF.